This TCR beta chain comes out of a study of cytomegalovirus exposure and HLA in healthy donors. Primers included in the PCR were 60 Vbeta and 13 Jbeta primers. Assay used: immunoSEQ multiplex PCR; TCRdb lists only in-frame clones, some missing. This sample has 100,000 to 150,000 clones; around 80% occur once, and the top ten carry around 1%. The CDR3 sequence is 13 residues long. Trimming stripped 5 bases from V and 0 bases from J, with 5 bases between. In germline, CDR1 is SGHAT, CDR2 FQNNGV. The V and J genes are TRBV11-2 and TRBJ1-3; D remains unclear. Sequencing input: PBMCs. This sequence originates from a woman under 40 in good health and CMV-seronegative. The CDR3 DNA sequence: TGTGCCAGCAGCCAGGTCTCTGGAAACACCATATATTTT. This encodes CASSQVSGNTIYF.